The 14 T cell receptor beta chains given below trace back to one sample, sequenced in a study of a mutant IDH1 vaccine in newly diagnosed glioma. The time point denotes: week 11, during vaccination. Vaccination used 300 ug of mutant IDH1 20-mer peptide per dose, with topical imiquimod. These receptors' antigens are unknown. This table comes from immunoSEQ multiplex PCR, and its TCRdb copy is limited to in-frame clones, with some not included. The table includes tens of thousands of clones, less than 85% detected once. Sample: PBMCs, taken from a glioma patient whose treatment included an IDH1 peptide vaccine. The receptor source for this set is a woman aged 45-60 years with glioma.

The gene calls are TRBV6-6 and TRBJ2-1; TRBD1 matches 10 bases. J lost 0 bases, V lost 6 bases, and 2 bases had no gene match. Per the germline V gene, CDR1 is MNHNY and CDR2 is SVGAGI (reference sequence). The CDR3 consists of 15 residues. CDR3 loop: CASRGQGSSYNEQFF. As DNA, the CDR3 is TGTGCCAGCAGGGGACAGGGGAGCTCCTACAATGAGCAGTTCTTC.

The J gene is TRBJ1-1, the V gene TRBV6-5, with D hard to call. The CDR3 is 15 residues long. Germline values: CDR1 MNHEY, CDR2 SVGAGI. Trimming removed 0 bases at V and 4 bases at J, with 12 bases between. DNA for the CDR3: TGTGCCAGCAGTTACTCGAGGGAACTCGGCACTGAAGCTTTCTTT. Residues: CASSYSRELGTEAFF.

The chain couples TRBV4-3 to TRBJ1-4; possibly TRBD1 for D (5 bases). The CDR3 spans 16 residues. V was shortened by 4 bases and J by 0 bases, with 12 bases between the two germline ends. Germline V gives CDR1 LGHNA, CDR2 YSLEER. CDR3 protein: CASSPYRGSTNEKLFF. Here the CDR3 DNA reads TGCGCCAGCAGCCCCTATAGGGGTTCAACTAATGAAAAACTGTTTTTT.

The CDR3 region has the DNA TGCACCGTCGGCAGGGCCGACAATGAGCAGTTCTTC. Protein sequence: CTVGRADNEQFF. The chain recombines TRBV29-1 with TRBJ2-1; D is possibly TRBD1 (5 bases). This CDR3 has 12 amino acids. Germline CDR1 is SQVTM and CDR2 is ANQGSEA.

The chain recombines TRBV10-1 with TRBJ1-2; D remains ambiguous. V lost 2 bases to trimming and J lost 5 bases, with 24 bases between them. CDR1 and CDR2 (germline): WNHNN, SYGVQD (reference sequence). This CDR3 has 18 amino acids. The CDR3 reads CASSEVLVWCAAYYGYTF. CDR3 DNA: TGCGCCAGCAGTGAGGTTTTAGTATGGTGCGCGGCGTATTATGGCTACACCTTC.

This clone has a single count. The chain employs TRBV14 and TRBJ2-3; D is ambiguous. This CDR3 has 11 amino acids. The V gene lost 3 bases and the J gene lost 7 bases, with 5 bases spanning the gap. The germline gives CDR1 SGHDN, CDR2 FVKESK. The chain's CDR3 is CASSHGHTQYF. The CDR3, as DNA: TGTGCCAGCAGCCACGGGCATACGCAGTATTTT.

J is TRBJ2-3 and V is TRBV7-9; 8 bases agree with TRBD1. The germline gives CDR1 SEHNR, CDR2 FQNEAQ (reference sequence). The CDR3 has 16 residues. The V gene end was trimmed by 3 bases and the J gene end by 2 bases; junction bases not matched to a gene: 7. CDR3 protein: CASSFDRGFFTDTQYF. The DNA of the CDR3 is TGTGCCAGCAGCTTCGACAGGGGATTCTTCACAGATACGCAGTATTTT.

V and J are TRBV4-2 and TRBJ2-2, with TRBD2 matching 10 bases. Trimming removed 6 bases from V and 4 bases from J; junction bases left unmatched: 5. The CDR3 has 15 residues. Germline lookup yields CDR1 LGHNA and CDR2 YNFKEQ. The CDR3 nucleotides read TGTGCCAGCAGTACCGGGACTAGCGTCACCGGGGAGCTGTTTTTT. It codes for CASSTGTSVTGELFF.

This clone came up once. The chain combines TRBV6-5 with TRBJ2-1, with D tentatively TRBD1 (6 bases). Trimming stripped 4 bases from V and 0 bases from J, with 13 bases between. This CDR3 contains 16 residues. Germline lookup yields CDR1 MNHEY and CDR2 SVGAGI. The CDR3 here is CASSSQGKGSYNEQFF. CDR3 nucleotides: TGTGCCAGCAGTTCACAGGGAAAGGGCTCCTACAATGAGCAGTTCTTC.

The chain combines TRBV9 with TRBJ1-1; D perhaps matches TRBD1 (6 bases). The CDR3 runs to 15 residues. V was pared by 0 bases and J by 4 bases, with 13 bases between. Germline CDR1 SGDLS, CDR2 YYNGEE. The CDR3 DNA sequence: TGTGCCAGCAGCGTAGGGGACACCGTGACCACTGAAGCTTTCTTT. Translated, it gives CASSVGDTVTTEAFF.

V is TRBV21-1 and J is TRBJ1-1; the table calls TRBD1, which could not be checked here. TRBV21-1 counts as a pseudogene. The CDR3 totals 15 residues. The CDR3 nucleotides read TGTGCCAGCAGCAAAGTAGGGGCCCTAAACACTGAAGCTTTCTTT. Translated, it gives CASSKVGALNTEAFF.

The sample holds a few counts of this clone. The CDR3: CASSPQGAGQPQHF. For the CDR3, the DNA is TGTGCCAGCAGCCCTCAGGGGGCAGGTCAGCCCCAGCATTTT. The rearrangement uses TRBV7-3 and TRBJ1-5; 8 positions agree with TRBD1. This CDR3 has 14 residues. The germline gives CDR1 SGHTA, CDR2 FQGTGA. J lost 6 bases, V lost 5 bases, and 6 bases had no gene match.

The V gene is TRBV14, the J gene TRBJ1-1; no definite D call. The CDR3 totals 16 residues. V was pared by 4 bases and J by 0 bases, with 15 bases between. Germline values: CDR1 SGHDN, CDR2 FVKESK. The CDR3 spells CASSPLGGIMNTEAFF. DNA of the CDR3: TGTGCCAGCAGCCCCCTAGGTGGCATCATGAACACTGAAGCTTTCTTT.

This rearrangement joins TRBV7-2 to TRBJ1-1; D may be TRBD1 (6 bases). CDR3 length equals 14 residues. Per germline, CDR1 SGHTA and CDR2 FQGNSA. V was shortened by 7 bases and J by 5 bases, with 17 bases between the two germline ends. CDR3 loop: CASIKRGGGTEAFF. DNA for the CDR3: TGTGCCAGCATCAAAAGGGGGGGAGGGACTGAAGCTTTCTTT.